A selection of T cell receptor beta chains follows, all from one sample in a study of T cell responses to AZD1222 COVID-19 vaccine. Sequencing was performed with immunoSEQ multiplex PCR; in TCRdb, only in-frame clones are kept and a portion is missing. The sample lists about 140,000 clones, about 93% seen once, with approximately 4.9% in the top ten. Specimen: peripheral blood, collected on day 0 of AZD1222 vaccination. The source of these receptors is an adult in good health. Each CDR3 is given with its conserved first and last residue. The D gene is left open where the match is weak. Clone size is shown for a subset of rows, as once, few, many or a class of expanded clone.

d_gene	j_gene	v_gene	abundance	CDR3aa	CDR3nt
NA	TRBJ2-1	TRBV5-5	NA	CASRARGLSSYNEQFF	TGTGCCAGCAGGGCCAGGGGACTTAGCTCCTACAATGAGCAGTTCTTC
NA	TRBJ2-2	TRBV11-2	NA	CASSLILTGELFF	TGTGCCAGCAGCCTTATTCTGACCGGGGAGCTGTTTTTT
TRBD2	TRBJ2-7	TRBV9	NA	CASSALAGTDEQYF	TGTGCCAGCAGCGCGCTAGCGGGAACGGACGAGCAGTACTTC
NA	TRBJ1-2	TRBV20-1	NA	CSGGRSGGYTF	TGCAGTGGGGGGCGCAGTGGTGGCTACACCTTC
TRBD2	TRBJ2-7	TRBV7-9	NA	CASSLPSGSQYEQYF	TGTGCCAGCAGCCTCCCTAGCGGGAGCCAGTACGAGCAGTACTTC
NA	TRBJ1-5	TRBV15	NA	CATSRAMAVNQPQHF	TGTGCCACCAGCAGGGCGATGGCTGTTAATCAGCCCCAGCATTTT
TRBD2	TRBJ2-7	TRBV27	few	CASRLAGFNEQYF	TGTGCCAGCAGACTAGCGGGATTCAACGAGCAGTACTTC
NA	TRBJ1-1	TRBV5-1	NA	CASSPLGLNTEAFF	TGCGCCAGCAGCCCGCTCGGATTGAACACTGAAGCTTTCTTT
TRBD1	TRBJ2-2	TRBV6-1	NA	CASSEVGTGPGELFF	TGTGCCAGCAGTGAAGTCGGGACAGGGCCCGGGGAGCTGTTTTTT
NA	TRBJ2-7	TRBV25-1	NA	CASSKSYEQYF	TGTGCCAGCAGTAAATCCTACGAGCAGTACTTC
NA	TRBJ2-5	TRBV5-1	NA	CASSLVGLWETQYF	TGCGCCAGCAGCTTGGTGGGGTTGTGGGAGACCCAGTACTTC
TRBD1	TRBJ2-7	TRBV3-1/TRBV3-2	NA	CASSQDRGREQYF	TGTGCCAGCAGCCAAGACAGGGGGCGCGAGCAGTACTTC
TRBD2	TRBJ2-1	TRBV9	NA	CASSSRLAEPNEQFF	TGTGCCAGCAGCTCCCGACTAGCGGAGCCCAATGAGCAGTTCTTC
TRBD1	TRBJ1-6	TRBV5-1	once	CASSAGTGISSPLHF	TGCGCCAGCAGCGCCGGGACAGGGATCTCCTCACCCCTCCACTTT
NA	TRBJ1-6	TRBV7-8	NA	CASSAGGEAGSPLHF	TGTGCCAGCAGCGCAGGCGGGGAGGCAGGGTCACCCCTCCACTTT
NA	TRBJ1-5	TRBV18	NA	CASSPSRATKGQPQHF	TGTGCCAGCTCACCGTCCCGGGCCACCAAGGGTCAGCCCCAGCATTTT
TRBD1	TRBJ1-2	TRBV11-2	NA	CASSLARQGYGYTF	TGTGCCAGCAGCTTAGCTCGACAGGGCTATGGCTACACCTTC
NA	TRBJ1-2	TRBV19	NA	CASHRANYGYTF	TGTGCCAGTCACCGTGCTAACTATGGCTACACCTTC
NA	TRBJ2-5	TRBV5-4	NA	CASSLLLGQETETQYF	TGTGCCAGCAGCTTGTTATTGGGGCAGGAAACGGAGACCCAGTACTTC
NA	TRBJ2-1	TRBV24-1	NA	CATSDRGGAYNEQFF	TGTGCCACCAGTGATAGGGGGGGGGCCTACAATGAGCAGTTCTTC
NA	TRBJ1-1	TRBV7-3	once	CASSLTGSTEAFF	TGTGCCAGCAGCTTAACAGGGTCTACTGAAGCTTTCTTT
NA	TRBJ1-5	TRBV7-8	NA	CASSLTTGNQPQHF	TGTGCCAGCAGCTTAACGACAGGTAATCAGCCCCAGCATTTT
NA	TRBJ1-2	TRBV9	NA	CASSVQGISYGYTF	TGTGCCAGCAGCGTACAGGGAATCAGCTATGGCTACACCTTC
NA	TRBJ2-2	TRBV3-1/TRBV3-2	NA	CASRARGTGELFF	TGTGCCAGCAGGGCGAGGGGCACCGGGGAGCTGTTTTTT
TRBD2	TRBJ2-1	TRBV7-9	NA	CASSFTGTSDNEQFF	TGTGCCAGCAGCTTTACCGGGACTAGCGATAATGAGCAGTTCTTC
NA	TRBJ2-7	TRBV3-1/TRBV3-2	NA	CASSQGVALTYEQYF	TGTGCCAGCAGCCAAGGGGTGGCCTTGACCTACGAGCAGTACTTC
NA	TRBJ2-5	TRBV25-1	NA	CASRAPGETQYF	TGTGCCAGCAGAGCCCCTGGAGAGACCCAGTACTTC
NA	TRBJ2-3	TRBV5-4	once	CASSFRKSSTDTQYF	TGTGCCAGCAGCTTCCGCAAGTCTAGCACAGATACGCAGTATTTT
NA	TRBJ1-4	TRBV24-1	NA	CATSDGSRETEKLFF	TGTGCCACCAGTGACGGATCTCGGGAGACTGAAAAACTGTTTTTT
NA	TRBJ2-1	TRBV5-5	NA	CASSFSGTPTYYNEQFF	TGTGCCAGCAGCTTCTCCGGGACTCCCACCTACTACAATGAGCAGTTCTTC
NA	TRBJ1-1	TRBV9	NA	CASSPDSLNTEAFF	TGTGCCAGCAGCCCTGACAGTTTGAACACTGAAGCTTTCTTT
NA	TRBJ1-5	TRBV19	NA	CASTVTGSNQPQHF	TGTGCCAGTACCGTGACAGGTAGCAATCAGCCCCAGCATTTT
NA	TRBJ1-3	TRBV27	NA	CASSLTSGSGNTIYF	TGTGCCAGCAGTTTGACTTCAGGCTCTGGAAACACCATATATTTT
NA	TRBJ1-4	TRBV11-2	NA	CASSLEGGEKLFF	TGTGCCAGCAGCTTAGAAGGGGGGGAAAAACTGTTTTTT
TRBD2	TRBJ2-5	TRBV5-1	NA	CASSLVGSGGGETQYF	TGCGCCAGCAGCTTGGTGGGATCGGGAGGAGGAGAGACCCAGTACTTC
TRBD1	TRBJ1-5	TRBV19	NA	CASSIGTALSNQPQHF	TGTGCCAGTAGTATTGGGACAGCCCTTAGCAATCAGCCCCAGCATTTT
NA	TRBJ2-2	TRBV3-1/TRBV3-2	NA	CASSRDLNTGELFF	TGTGCCAGCAGCCGGGACTTGAACACCGGGGAGCTGTTTTTT
NA	TRBJ1-1	TRBV11-2	few	CASSLAFSASGEAFF	TGTGCCAGCAGCTTAGCATTTTCCGCTTCGGGGGAGGCTTTCTTT
NA	TRBJ1-2	TRBV5-1	NA	CASSLDDTHGYTF	TGCGCCAGCAGCTTGGATGACACCCATGGCTACACCTTC